This TCR beta chain was identified during a study of blood T cell repertoires in COVID-19. Looking at the study overall: Italy, Spain and the United States were the sources of the convalescent and acute COVID-19 samples.

The CDR3 totals 17 residues. Germline V gene lookup returns CDR1 KGHSH and CDR2 LQKENI. Trimming removed 3 bases at V and 0 bases at J, with 18 bases between. Adults between roughly 18 and 90 years of age took part from about two dozen US areas. Measured with immunoSEQ multiplex PCR; TCRdb has only the in-frame clones, and not every one. The table has about 290,000 clones, roughly nine tenths seen once. The sample comprised PBMCs or T cells enriched from blood (not recorded which). The TCR was taken from a woman aged 40 to 50 who had recovered from COVID-19. The chain uses TRBV18 and TRBJ2-7, with D perhaps TRBD2 (5 bases). This CDR3 is CASSPLGVAMSSYEQYF. In nucleotides, the CDR3 is TGTGCCAGCTCACCCCTGGGAGTAGCGATGAGCTCCTACGAGCAGTACTTC.